This TCR beta chain came from a study of cytomegalovirus exposure and HLA in healthy donors listed by TCRdb under 2017. Background on the whole study: In an earlier analysis of under 600 of the donors, 250 to 350 Gb of sequence data and roughly 100 million unique TCR beta sequences from some 170 million T cells were reported. An early release that covered roughly 600 HLA-typed donors contained around 300 gigabases of sequencing data and about 93 million unique TCR sequences. To decide whether each TCR beta V gene segment behaved as functional or pseudogenic, an earlier analysis of approximately 600 of the donors relied on high-throughput TCR beta sequencing. On average, around 240,000 unique TCR beta nucleotide sequences were sequenced per donor among about 400 genotyped donors of the cohort, with 15% to 20% of those sequences being non-productive. Roughly 5 DR-DQ haplotypes were handled as single units for association and clustering, since linkage in the cohort was strong. Along with the roughly 710-subject first cohort, a separate validation cohort of over a hundred different subjects was used. The study aimed to test whether signatures of past pathogen exposure could be identified by cataloging public T cell receptors. Donor age, sex, ethnicity and CMV serostatus were compiled alongside the repertoire data. High-throughput TCR immunosequencing, statistical association of individual TCRs with disease status, and machine learning were combined to predict cytomegalovirus infection status. Class I and class II HLA loci were covered by the typing at four-digit resolution. All discovery cohort repertoires had been generated on a single sequencing platform. In a later genetic analysis, genome-wide SNP genotypes for about three fifths of the roughly 670 donors were used, and that subset was treated as a discovery cohort. The study profiled the T cell repertoires of 500 to 800 subjects by immunosequencing and related them to cytomegalovirus serostatus. Typing coverage varied by locus: roughly 629-640 donors for A, B, C, DRB1 and DQB1; roughly 510 for DQA1; around 610 for DPA1; under 490 for DPB1. The later analysis used no new phenotypic data to find candidate immune exposures, relying instead on TCR beta sequences and their occurrence across donors. In a later analysis, previously published TCR beta repertoires from roughly 710 donors were re-analyzed and high-resolution HLA genotyping was added so that TCR occurrence patterns could be studied. The genetic ancestry cluster associated with self-reported Caucasian donors included 81% of the 350 to 500 genotyped donors. Study-wide conclusions, independent of this receptor: A further reported finding was that TCR beta sequences accurately predicted the HLA-A and HLA-B alleles for most subjects in the first cohort. The cohort was sequenced for TCR beta chains only, and without alpha or paired-chain data the features that could be detected were limited. A later analysis found that most CMV-associated TCR beta chains appeared HLA-restricted, with HLA associations seemingly driven largely by CMV exposure. In vitro tests confirmed that a few of the cytomegalovirus-associated TCR beta chains recognize cytomegalovirus antigens. According to a later analysis, parvovirus B19, influenza, CMV and Epstein-Barr virus appeared linked to several top co-occurrence clusters. The study listed 164 TCR beta chains as associated with cytomegalovirus. Across donors, most TCR sequences were observed very rarely, whereas some public TCRs were present in many individuals. A later analysis associated 16,951 TCR beta sequences with specific HLA alleles at a false discovery rate of 0.05. Compared with the approximately 700-donor mean, donors in an Asian-associated ancestry cluster had fewer N-insertions in productive TCRs, according to a later genetic analysis. Broadly in line with IMGT annotations, most TCR beta V segments showed up in productive rearrangements about 87% or about 30% of the time in an earlier analysis of 587 of the donors. Because HLA typing was missing for some donors at each locus, association tests included only the typed subset. A cluster of highly shared sequence variants was judged likely to represent a technical artifact of the sequencing pipeline. For the cohort, immune exposure information was limited to CMV serostatus. In a later analysis, the rate of TCR association differed among HLA loci, with DRB1 alleles having the most associated TCRs and HLA-C alleles having the fewest. Correlated functional status among segregating V segments might reflect linkage disequilibrium, but an unknown experimental factor could not be ruled out. The earlier analysis of 450 to 700 of the donors excluded 15 to 20 rarely observed V segments, including chromosome 9 orphons, because counts were too low. V-gene and J-gene trimming of TCR beta chains was associated with a missense DCLRE1C variant in a later genetic analysis, and the association was replicated in an independent cohort. The authors suggested that the approach could potentially be generalized to other disease states and immunological phenotypes. When HLA alleles, especially DR and DQ, strongly co-occurred, attributing TCR associations to individual alleles was difficult. Compared with equally common non-associated chains, HLA-associated TCR beta chains in a later analysis were more clonally expanded and had lower generation probabilities. The presence/absence analyses assumed that sequencing depth was roughly uniform across donors, and that assumption may not be true. In both the original and validation cohorts, the classifier was reported to diagnose cytomegalovirus status with high specificity and sensitivity.

As concerns this clone: It has no known antigen specificity. One base away there is no much larger clone; base qualities are not given.

The cohort comprised some 680 healthy bone marrow donors. At the time of sampling, every cohort member was nominally healthy, though immune exposures that went unrecorded were likely present. The donor tested CMV seropositive, placing the donor among the 289 seropositive members of the cohort. Each donor provided a peripheral blood sample, and peripheral blood mononuclear cells were used for TCR beta sequencing. Genomic DNA extraction from the blood cell samples was performed with the Qiagen DNeasy Blood Extraction Kit. Library prep was done by the immunoSEQ multiplex PCR assay. The multiplex PCR relied on a mix of 60 forward primers for TCR Vbeta segments and 13 reverse primers for TCR Jbeta segments. Amplification of the CDR3 region of rearranged TCR beta genes was performed with a multiplex PCR assay on genomic DNA. Amplified TCR beta libraries were sequenced as 87-base-pair reads on the Illumina HiSeq System. On the authors' methods: Across the 600 to 700 repertoires, a later analysis counted 80 million or so unique TCR beta chains, 9.5 million to 13 million of which were shared by at least two donors. Raw reads were error-corrected and collapsed into unique sequences with a nearest-neighbor algorithm that merged closely related sequences to remove PCR and sequencing errors. Alignment of CDR3 sequences to IMGT reference sequences was used to assign V, D and J gene segments. For a sequence to be retained, a match of at least six nucleotides was required to both a V gene segment and a J gene segment. A rearrangement counted as productive if the CDR3 had no stop codons and remained in frame with V and J, and every other rearrangement counted as non-productive. Following IMGT convention, CDR3 was defined as the stretch from the second conserved V-encoded cysteine up to the conserved J-encoded phenylalanine. The earlier analysis of 587 of the donors excluded any sequence lacking an unambiguous match to a single V gene segment. An earlier analysis of 500 to 700 of the donors classified V segments as functional when productive rearrangements were above 56.7% and as segregating when the standard deviation between donors was above 5%. A statistical classification framework was developed to diagnose cytomegalovirus status using the catalog of TCR beta chain sequences. V and J gene assignment, in a later analysis, came from comparing TCR nucleotide sequences with IMGT/GENE-DB human TR gene sequences. In a later analysis, CDR3 sequences and most-parsimonious VDJ recombination scenarios were assigned using the TCRdist pipeline. A later analysis defined each TCR beta chain by its CDR3 amino acid sequence plus V-gene family, and excluded reads lacking a unique V-gene family. In a later analysis, around 650 highly shared, low-generation-probability nucleotide sequences were removed to address suspected cross-contamination and a sequencing artifact. In a later analysis, a clonal expansion index was calculated for each public chain from normalized within-repertoire ranks of inferred template counts. In a later analysis, generation probabilities were computed using a VDJ recombination model fitted to out-of-frame rearrangements, and the results were checked against IGoR. In a later analysis, TCR-TCR, TCR-HLA and TCR-CMV co-occurrence was scored with hypergeometric tests, and a repertoire-size bias correction was applied to TCR pairs. To estimate false discovery rates, a later analysis permuted the HLA or CMV assignments 20 times. A later analysis grouped co-occurring TCRs with DBSCAN, adding TCRdist sequence similarity when clustering within HLA-allele-positive subsets. Repertoires with fewer than 30,000 or more than 120,000 public chains were left out of co-occurrence clustering, as were about 5 repertoires with anomalous nucleotide sharing. TCRdb stores this immuneACCESS table with in-frame sequences only. Part of the clones is absent; in the studies checked, under half of the shortfall reflects unresolved V genes, and no reason is known for the rest. Clonal size and the V and J genes are those of that table, whereas D and trimming came from the DNA. For this sample there are about 120,000 clones; approximately 83% appear just once. In total, the top ten clones hold roughly 3.7% of the sample.

The sample consisted of PBMCs. The clonotype was recovered from a woman aged 40 to 50 in good health and CMV-seropositive.

The DNA is TGTGCCAGCAGCTTAGATAGCAACACAGATACGCAGTATTTT. The encoded protein is CASSLDSNTDTQYF. This chain joins TRBV11-3 to TRBJ2-3, with the D gene not clear enough to name. CDR1 SGHNT and CDR2 YENEEA are derived from the germline V gene. Including cysteine and phenylalanine, the CDR3 has 14 amino acids. Here the CDR3 DNA is all that survives: 42 bases in frame from base 1. V drops 0 bases and J drops 2 bases, leaving 6 bases in between.